This TCR beta chain was captured by sequencing in a study of cytomegalovirus exposure and HLA in healthy donors listed by TCRdb under 2017. About the full investigation: An earlier analysis of 587 of the donors reported 276 Gb of sequence data and 90 million to 120 million unique TCR beta sequences obtained from some 200 million T cells. An early release that covered approximately 600 HLA-typed donors contained approximately 300 gigabases of sequencing data and 85 million to 100 million unique TCR sequences. The genetic ancestry cluster associated with self-reported Caucasian donors included around four fifths of the roughly 360 genotyped donors. The study was designed to test whether signatures of past pathogen exposure could be identified by cataloging public T cell receptors. The T cell repertoires of 666 subjects were profiled by immunosequencing and related to cytomegalovirus serostatus. Along with the 666-subject first cohort, a separate validation cohort of some 130 different subjects was used. High-throughput TCR immunosequencing, statistical association of individual TCRs with disease status, and machine learning were combined to predict cytomegalovirus infection status. To study patterns of TCR occurrence, a later analysis re-analyzed previously published TCR beta repertoires from 700 or so donors and added high-resolution HLA genotyping. The later analysis used no new phenotypic data to find candidate immune exposures, relying instead on TCR beta sequences and their occurrence across donors. An earlier analysis of around 640 of the donors used high-throughput TCR beta sequencing to judge whether each TCR beta V gene segment behaved as functional or pseudogenic. Donor age, sex, ethnicity and CMV serostatus were compiled together with the repertoire data. Genome-wide SNP genotypes for about 65% of the roughly 670 donors were used in a later genetic analysis, which treated that subset as a discovery cohort. Every repertoire in the discovery cohort had been generated on one and the same sequencing platform. HLA typing covered class I and class II loci at four-digit resolution. Typing coverage varied by locus: roughly 620-640 donors for A, B, C, DRB1 and DQB1; roughly 500 for DQA1; more than 600 for DPA1; 450 to 480 for DPB1. Because of strong linkage in the cohort, a handful of DR-DQ haplotypes were treated as single units for association and clustering. Among about 390 genotyped donors of the cohort, an average of around 240,000 unique TCR beta nucleotide sequences were sequenced per donor, roughly 20% of them non-productive. What the authors observed across the whole study: Because counts were too low, seventeen rarely observed V segments, including chromosome 9 orphons, were left out of the earlier analysis of roughly 600 of the donors. Linkage disequilibrium might explain the correlated functional status among segregating V segments, but an unknown experimental factor could not be excluded. A further reported finding was that TCR beta sequences accurately predicted the HLA-A and HLA-B alleles for most subjects in the first cohort. A later genetic analysis associated a missense DCLRE1C variant with V-gene and J-gene trimming of TCR beta chains, and an independent cohort replicated the association. Because HLA typing was missing for some donors at each locus, association tests included only the typed subset. In an earlier analysis of 587 of the donors, most TCR beta V segments appeared in productive rearrangements about 90% or about 30% of the time, broadly matching IMGT annotations. In a later analysis, HLA-associated TCR beta chains showed more clonal expansion and lower generation probabilities than non-associated chains that were equally common. A cluster of highly shared sequence variants was judged likely to represent a technical artifact of the sequencing pipeline. A later analysis reported that several top co-occurrence clusters appeared linked to parvovirus B19, influenza, CMV and Epstein-Barr virus. A few of the identified cytomegalovirus-associated TCR beta chains were confirmed in vitro to be specific for cytomegalovirus antigens. Specific HLA alleles were associated with some 15,000 TCR beta sequences at a false discovery rate of 0.05 in a later analysis. In a later analysis, TCR association rates were found to vary across HLA loci, with the most associated TCRs seen for DRB1 alleles and the fewest for HLA-C alleles. Sequencing depth was assumed to be roughly uniform across donors in the presence/absence analyses, though that assumption may not hold. Because the 87-base-pair reads could not distinguish some IMGT-functional V segments, including TRBV6-2 and TRBV6-3, those segments were excluded. While some public TCRs were present in many individuals, most TCR sequences turned up only very rarely across donors. A total of around 150 TCR beta chains were listed by the study as associated with cytomegalovirus. Most CMV-associated TCR beta chains appeared to be HLA-restricted in a later analysis, and the HLA associations seemed to be driven largely by CMV exposure. CMV serostatus was the only immune exposure information available for the cohort. The authors suggested that the approach could potentially be generalized to other disease states and immunological phenotypes. Strong co-occurrence of HLA alleles, especially DR and DQ, made assigning TCR associations to individual alleles difficult. In both the original and validation cohorts, the classifier was reported to diagnose cytomegalovirus status with high specificity and sensitivity. The cohort was sequenced for TCR beta chains only, and without alpha or paired-chain data the features that could be detected were limited. Compared with the roughly 700-donor mean, donors in an Asian-associated ancestry cluster had fewer N-insertions in productive TCRs, according to a later genetic analysis.

Trimmed from V: 5 bases; trimmed from J: 8 bases; junction bases lacking a gene match: 3. The germline V gene supplies CDR1 KGHSH and CDR2 LQKENI. The CDR3 contains 14 residues, cysteine and phenylalanine counted. The kept DNA is CDR3 alone, 42 bases in frame from the first base. Library preparation was by the immunoSEQ multiplex PCR assay. For the multiplex PCR, a mixture combining 60 forward primers for TCR Vbeta segments and 13 reverse primers for TCR Jbeta segments was used. Amplification of the CDR3 region of rearranged TCR beta genes was performed with a multiplex PCR assay on genomic DNA. The amplified TCR beta libraries were sequenced on the Illumina HiSeq System as 87-base-pair reads. As for how the authors treated the data: Across the 500 to 700 repertoires, a later analysis counted roughly 84 million unique TCR beta chains, roughly 11 million of which were shared by at least two donors. A nearest-neighbor algorithm error-corrected the raw reads and collapsed the reads into unique sequences, merging closely related sequences to remove PCR and sequencing errors. CDR3 sequences were aligned to IMGT reference sequences to assign V, D and J gene segments. For a sequence to be retained, a match of at least six nucleotides was required to both a V gene segment and a J gene segment. Rearrangements were called productive when the CDR3 lacked stop codons and stayed in frame with V and J; all others were non-productive. Following IMGT convention, CDR3 was defined as the stretch from the second conserved V-encoded cysteine up to the conserved J-encoded phenylalanine. In an earlier analysis of more than 550 of the donors, sequences lacking an unambiguous match to a single V gene segment were excluded. An earlier analysis of under 750 of the donors called V segments functional above 56.7% productive rearrangements and segregating when the between-donor standard deviation exceeded 5%. A statistical classification framework was built for diagnosing cytomegalovirus status from the catalog of TCR beta chain sequences. In a later analysis, TCR nucleotide sequences were compared against IMGT/GENE-DB human TR gene sequences so that V and J genes could be assigned. In a later analysis, CDR3 sequences and most-parsimonious VDJ recombination scenarios were assigned using the TCRdist pipeline. In a later analysis, each TCR beta chain was defined by its CDR3 amino acid sequence together with its V-gene family, and reads lacking a unique V-gene family were excluded. As a way to deal with suspected cross-contamination and a sequencing artifact, a later analysis dropped over 550 nucleotide sequences that were highly shared and had low generation probability. For each public chain, a later analysis derived a clonal expansion index from normalized ranks of inferred template counts within each repertoire. Generation probabilities in a later analysis came from a VDJ recombination model fitted to out-of-frame rearrangements, and those results were checked against IGoR. Hypergeometric tests were used in a later analysis to score TCR-TCR, TCR-HLA and TCR-CMV co-occurrence, with a repertoire-size bias correction applied to the TCR pairs. False discovery rates were estimated in a later analysis by permuting HLA or CMV assignments 20 times. A later analysis grouped co-occurring TCRs with DBSCAN, adding TCRdist sequence similarity when clustering within HLA-allele-positive subsets. For co-occurrence clustering, repertoires with fewer than 30,000 or more than 120,000 public chains were excluded, along with a handful of repertoires with anomalous nucleotide sharing. TCRdb holds this immuneACCESS table with in-frame rearrangements only. Some clones are missing; in checked studies, unresolved V genes explain under half, and the rest has no known cause. V, J and clone size reflect that table, while D and trimming were determined from the DNA. The sample table contains under 150,000 clones; only one count was recorded for under 80% of them. The top ten constitute about 10% of the sample.

A remark on this clone: Its cognate antigen has yet to be identified. Base qualities are not recorded, but no much larger clone differs from it by a single base.

The cohort consisted of 600 to 700 healthy bone marrow donors. All cohort members were sampled while nominally healthy, although unrecorded immune exposures were likely present. The donor was CMV seropositive and was included in the group of some 290 seropositive cohort members. Every donor gave a peripheral blood sample, and the peripheral blood mononuclear cells from that sample were used for TCR beta sequencing. The Qiagen DNeasy Blood Extraction Kit was used to extract genomic DNA from the blood cell samples. Sequencing was done on a sample of PBMCs. The sequence derives from a woman aged 50 to 60 in good health and CMV-seropositive. The V and J segments used are TRBV18 and TRBJ1-6, and TRBD1 matches 10 of the central bases. This receptor carries the CDR3 CASSETGGDSPLHF. The DNA sequence is TGTGCCAGCTCAGAGACAGGGGGCGATTCACCCCTCCACTTT.